Presented here are 16 T cell receptor beta chains from one specimen sequenced in a study of blood T cell repertoires in COVID-19. Clones were sequenced by immunoSEQ multiplex PCR, and TCRdb holds only the in-frame ones, with some missing. The data contain fewer than 200,000 clones, less than 85% of them singletons. Sequenced: PBMCs or T cells enriched from blood (not recorded which). The receptors stem from a woman aged 45 to 65 who had recovered from COVID-19.

V is TRBV21-1 and J is TRBJ2-7; the table calls TRBD2, which could not be checked here. TRBV21-1 is a documented pseudogene. This CDR3 contains 15 residues. The CDR3 DNA sequence: TGTGCCAGCAGTTCCAAGGGAGGGAGCTCCTACGAGCAGTACGTC. It encodes CASSSKGGSSYEQYV.

This rearrangement joins TRBV5-4 to TRBJ1-4; D possibly corresponds to TRBD1 (5 bases). This CDR3 spans 14 amino acids. Germline lookup yields CDR1 SGHNT and CDR2 YYREEE (reference sequence). V lost 4 bases to trimming and J lost 1 base, with 8 bases between them. Here the CDR3 reads CASSRDRTNEKLFF. In nucleotides, the CDR3 is TGTGCCAGCAGCCGAGACAGAACTAATGAAAAACTGTTTTTT.

The CDR3 DNA is TGCGCCAGCAGGGATGGGACACGGAATTCACCCCTCCACTTT. Translation gives CASRDGTRNSPLHF. This chain joins TRBV10-2 and TRBJ1-6; maybe TRBD1 (6 bases). This CDR3 contains 14 residues. Trimming cost V 6 bases and J 7 bases, with 13 bases left between them. Germline CDR1 and CDR2: WSHSY and SAAADI.

This chain uses TRBV6-5 with TRBJ2-1; TRBD1 matches 8 bases. Germline V gene sequence: CDR1 MNHEY, CDR2 SVGAGI. The CDR3 is 15 amino acids. With 6 bases clipped from V and 4 bases from J, the junction kept 8 bases outside the gene matches. Here the CDR3 reads CASRPDRGPYNEQFF. CDR3 DNA sequence: TGTGCCAGCAGACCAGACAGGGGCCCTTACAATGAGCAGTTCTTC.

The chain carries TRBV27 and TRBJ1-3; 7 nucleotides agree with TRBD1. Germline-derived CDR1 and CDR2 are MNHEY and SMNVEV (reference sequence). With 5 bases clipped from V and 0 bases from J, the junction kept 7 bases outside the gene matches. CDR3 length: 16 amino acids. The CDR3 DNA follows: TGTGCCAGCAGTAGGACAGGACCCCTCTCTGGAAACACCATATATTTT. Protein product: CASSRTGPLSGNTIYF.

The rearrangement links TRBV12-3 or TRBV12-4 to TRBJ1-1; D possibly corresponds to TRBD1 (5 bases). CDR3 size: 13 residues. V lost 2 bases and J 4 bases, leaving 8 bases between the germline ends. CDR3 bases: TGTGCCAGCAGTTTATCGGGACTCACTGAAGCTTTCTTT. Its protein product is CASSLSGLTEAFF.

V and J are TRBV4-3 and TRBJ1-6; D unresolved. Germline values: CDR1 LGHNA, CDR2 YSLEER. This CDR3 contains 13 residues. V was clipped by 0 bases and J by 7 bases, with 4 bases between them. CDR3 in DNA: TGCGCCAGCAGCCAAGATTCAAATTCACCCCTCCACTTT. Translating it yields CASSQDSNSPLHF.

The gene calls are TRBV5-1 and TRBJ1-2; TRBD1 matches at 9 bases. The CDR3 has 14 residues. Germline CDR1 and CDR2: SGHRS and YFSETQ. V trimming: 4 bases; J trimming: 6 bases; junction bases outside the gene matches: 7. The CDR3 here is CASSPGTGTNGYTF. The CDR3 DNA reads as TGCGCCAGCAGCCCGGGGACAGGGACGAATGGCTACACCTTC.

The V and J genes are TRBV6-6 and TRBJ1-1; 10 positions agree with TRBD1. The length of the CDR3 is 15 residues. Germline CDR1 reads MNHNY; CDR2 reads SVGAGI (reference sequence). With 11 bases clipped from V and 4 bases from J, the junction kept 13 bases outside the gene matches. CDR3 coding DNA: TGTGCCTCGCTGGAGGGACAGGGGATCGGCACTGAAGCTTTCTTT. The encoded protein is CASLEGQGIGTEAFF.

The chain couples TRBV5-1 to TRBJ1-4; D is possibly TRBD1 (6 bases). The CDR3 has 16 amino acids. The germline gives CDR1 SGHRS, CDR2 YFSETQ. The germline V and J ends were trimmed by 3 bases and 4 bases, with 16 bases remaining between them. CDR3 DNA: TGCGCCAGCAGCTCTCCGGAAACAGGGAATAATGAAAAACTGTTTTTT. This sequence encodes CASSSPETGNNEKLFF.

The chain recombines TRBV2 with TRBJ1-1, with D hard to call. The CDR3 covers 13 residues. The V end lost 4 bases, the J end lost 0 bases, and 6 bases lay between the germline ends. The V gene's germline CDR1 is SNHLY and CDR2 FYNNEI. For the CDR3, the DNA is TGTGCCAGCAGTGCGAACATGAACACTGAAGCTTTCTTT. It codes for CASSANMNTEAFF.

In its sample, this clone was seen once. Other nucleotide sequences in the sample specify the same CDR3. V usage is TRBV5-1 and J usage is TRBJ1-1; unclear D gene. V shed 1 base and J shed 1 base, with 5 bases lying between them. This CDR3 has 13 residues. Germline lookup yields CDR1 SGHRS and CDR2 YFSETQ. In DNA form, the CDR3 reads TGCGCCAGCAGCTTGACGCGGAACACTGAAGCTTTCTTT. Translation gives CASSLTRNTEAFF.

V is TRBV10-1 and J is TRBJ2-5, with 10 positions matching TRBD1. Germline V lookup: CDR1 WNHNN, CDR2 SYGVQD (reference sequence). This CDR3 has 14 residues. Losses at the gene ends were 4 bases for V and 5 bases for J; bases not matched to a gene: 4. CDR3 nucleotide sequence: TGCGCCAGCAGTGGTGACAGGGGGCTTGAGACCCAGTACTTC. Protein: CASSGDRGLETQYF.

The V call is TRBV11-3, the J call TRBJ1-6; weak D call: TRBD1 (6 bases). In germline, CDR1 is SGHNT, CDR2 YENEEA. CDR3 size: 14 residues. The V and J ends lost 2 bases and 6 bases respectively, with 8 bases between them. This CDR3 is CASSLMGANSPLHF. CDR3 sequence (DNA): TGTGCCAGCAGCTTAATGGGGGCTAATTCACCCCTCCACTTT.

V is TRBV5-6 and J is TRBJ1-5, with D unclear. The CDR3 is 14 amino acids. The V gene's germline CDR1 is SGHDT and CDR2 YYEEEE. Trimming took off 4 bases at V and 7 bases at J, with 15 bases between the two ends. CDR3 DNA sequence: TGTGCCAGCAGCCCGTCGCCCGGTGCCCAGCCCCAGCATTTT. Its translation: CASSPSPGAQPQHF.

In nucleotides, the CDR3 is TGCGCCAGCAGCAAGGGGACTAGCGGTGGAGATACGCAGTATTTT. This encodes CASSKGTSGGDTQYF. This sequence joins TRBV5-1 and TRBJ2-3; 11 positions agree with TRBD2. The CDR3 length is 15 residues. The germline V gene has CDR1 SGHRS and CDR2 YFSETQ. Trimming at V came to 4 bases and at J to 5 bases, leaving 6 bases not matched to a gene. Full variable domain (remainder filled in from reference TRBV5-1 and TRBJ2-3): KAGVTQTPRYLIKTRGQQVTLSCSPISGHRSVSWYQQTPGQGLQFLFEYFSETQRNKGNFPGRFSGRQFSNSRSEMNVSTLELGDSALYLCASSKGTSGGDTQYFGPGTRLTVL.